The T cell receptor (beta chain) described here comes from a study of blood T cell repertoires in COVID-19. Study-wide context: Collection of acute and convalescent COVID-19 samples took place in the United States, Italy and Spain. Sources were T cells, B-cell-depleted T cells, or PBMCs; the material itself was cDNA or gDNA.

During active infection, Seattle patients enrolled and were then monitored through disease. Sequencing used immunoSEQ multiplex PCR; TCRdb keeps in-frame clones, though not all of them. Altogether some 450,000 clones are present, around 88% being singletons, with the ten largest covering about 12%. This clone was detected only once. CDR3 length equals 12 residues. Germline CDR1 is LNHDA and CDR2 is SQIVND (reference sequence). V dropped 7 bases and J dropped 4; count of bases not matched to a gene: 2. The rearrangement joins TRBV19 to TRBJ1-1, with 8 bases matching TRBD1. Sequenced input: peripheral blood. The sequence was obtained from a woman in her forties or fifties with COVID-19, enrolled during active disease. DNA of the CDR3: TGTGCCAGTACCACAGGGGGCACTGAAGCTTTCTTT. This gives the protein CASTTGGTEAFF.